These 13 T cell receptor beta chains share one sample of origin, sequenced in a study of blood T cell repertoires in COVID-19. Data came from immunoSEQ multiplex PCR; TCRdb stores just in-frame clones and leaves some out. Here the sample spans roughly 170,000 clones, 86% being singletons. The material sequenced was peripheral blood. These receptors all come from a man between 70 and 80 years old with active or convalescent COVID-19.

This clone has only one observation. This sequence joins TRBV7-2 and TRBJ2-5; no reliable D call. Looked up from germline, CDR1 is SGHTA and CDR2 is FQGNSA. The CDR3 contains 13 residues. The ends were cut back, 5 bases at V and 4 bases at J, with 11 bases in the middle. The CDR3, as DNA: TGTGCCAGCAGCCCCCAAATGAGAGAGACCCAGTACTTC. Amino acid sequence: CASSPQMRETQYF. Full variable domain (missing parts from reference TRBV7-2 and TRBJ2-5): GAGVSQSPSNKVTEKGKDVELRCDPISGHTALYWYRQSLGQGLEFLIYFQGNSAPDKSGLPSDRFSAERTGGSVSTLTIQRTQQEDSAVYLCASSPQMRETQYFGPGTRLLVL.

The rearrangement uses TRBV28 and TRBJ1-5; D is ambiguous. Germline CDR1 and CDR2: MDHEN and SYDVKM. The CDR3 has 18 amino acids. V lost 1 base and J lost 0, with 16 bases in between. The CDR3 is CASSLFFSVTDSNQPQHF. The DNA of the CDR3 is TGTGCCAGCAGTTTATTTTTTAGTGTCACAGATAGCAATCAGCCCCAGCATTTT.

The V call is TRBV19, the J call TRBJ1-4; tentative D call: TRBD1 (5 bases). The CDR3 runs 12 residues. Germline V gene sequence: CDR1 LNHDA, CDR2 SQIVND (reference sequence). V lost 4 bases to trimming and J lost 8 bases, with 8 bases between them. The CDR3 reads CASSKTVEKLFF. The CDR3 DNA reads TGTGCCAGTAGTAAGACAGTAGAAAAACTGTTTTTT.

This chain joins TRBV5-5 and TRBJ1-2; D perhaps matches TRBD1 (5 bases). This CDR3 comprises 15 residues. The germline V gene encodes CDR1 SGHKS and CDR2 YYEKEE (reference sequence). V was trimmed by 0 bases and J by 2 bases, leaving 11 bases between them. CDR3 nucleotides: TGTGCCAGCAGCTTGGTCCCGACAGAGAACTATGGCTACACCTTC. This translates into CASSLVPTENYGYTF.

The V and J genes are TRBV5-4 and TRBJ1-2; maybe TRBD1 (6 bases). The germline CDR1 and CDR2 sequences are SGHNT and YYREEE (reference sequence). The V end lost 4 bases, the J end lost 0 bases, and 13 bases lay between the germline ends. The CDR3 is 15 amino acids. The CDR3 protein is CASSGLDRANYGYTF. As DNA, the CDR3 is TGTGCCAGCAGCGGGCTGGACAGAGCTAACTATGGCTACACCTTC.

The chain uses TRBV18 and TRBJ2-7; 7 nucleotides align to TRBD2. V shed 1 base, J shed 3 bases, and the junction held 3 bases outside the gene matches. The CDR3 extends over 14 amino acids. Germline loops: CDR1 KGHSH, CDR2 LQKENI. The CDR3 DNA is TGTGCCAGCTCACCACAAGCGGGGAGCTACGAGCAGTACTTC. This codes for CASSPQAGSYEQYF.

The V and J genes are TRBV7-8 and TRBJ1-6; TRBD1 matches 10 bases. Germline V gene lookup returns CDR1 SGHVS and CDR2 FQNEAQ. V dropped 1 base and J dropped 8; count of bases not matched to a gene: 5. This CDR3 is 16 amino acids long. CDR3 sequence reads: CASSLVPTGGDSPLHF. As DNA, the CDR3 is TGTGCCAGCAGCTTAGTTCCGACAGGGGGCGATTCACCCCTCCACTTT.

A word on this clone: A read error may produce the germline difference seen at one junction end. The chain employs TRBV7-7 and TRBJ2-5, with D perhaps TRBD1 (6 bases). CDR3 length: 13 residues. Germline V CDR1 and CDR2: SSHAT, FNYEAQ (reference sequence). The CDR3 loop is CASSPGQLETQYF. The CDR3 coding sequence is TGTGCTAGCAGCCCCGGACAGTTGGAGACCCAGTACTTC.

The chain joins TRBV5-1 to TRBJ1-2; D is unclear. This CDR3 is built from 16 residues. V shed 5 bases and J shed 2 bases, with 19 bases lying between them. Per the germline V gene, CDR1 is SGHRS and CDR2 is YFSETQ. CDR3 amino acids: CASSREIVISNYGYTF. DNA of the CDR3: TGCGCCAGCAGTCGTGAAATAGTCATATCCAACTATGGCTACACCTTC.

The chain links TRBV6-6 to TRBJ1-2; TRBD1 might be the D (6 bases). Trimming removed 6 bases at V and 2 bases at J, with 19 bases between. Germline CDR1 reads MNHNY; CDR2 reads SVGAGI (reference sequence). The CDR3 consists of 16 residues. CDR3 sequence reads: CASRKPGQSGNYGYTF. The CDR3 coding sequence is TGTGCCAGCAGGAAGCCGGGACAATCGGGGAACTATGGCTACACCTTC.

To note about this clone: The same CDR3 can be traced to other DNA sequences in this sample. The chain uses TRBV7-2 and TRBJ1-2; TRBD1 matches at 9 bases. J gave up 7 bases and V 4 bases, and 4 bases lay outside the gene matches. Germline loops: CDR1 SGHTA, CDR2 FQGNSA. This CDR3 region has 13 residues. The CDR3 spells CASSSRQGGGYTF. The CDR3 DNA reads as TGTGCCAGCAGCTCTCGACAGGGGGGTGGCTACACCTTC.

The V and J genes are TRBV4-3 and TRBJ1-2; 8 positions match TRBD1. V trimming: 0 bases; J trimming: 7 bases; junction bases outside the gene matches: 7. Germline V lookup: CDR1 LGHNA, CDR2 YSLEER. The CDR3 runs to 15 residues. The DNA of the CDR3 is TGCGCCAGCAGCCAAGACGGGTCCAGGGGGCTTGGCTACACCTTC. It encodes CASSQDGSRGLGYTF.

This chain links TRBV6-5 with TRBJ1-2; possible D gene TRBD1, 5 bases. CDR3 length: 14 amino acids. Trimming shortened V by 6 bases and J by 2 bases, and 13 bases separated the two germline ends. The germline V gene encodes CDR1 MNHEY and CDR2 SVGAGI. CDR3 sequence (DNA): TGTGCCAGCAGCAGTCCGACAGCAAACTATGGCTACACCTTC. Translation gives CASSSPTANYGYTF.